This T cell receptor beta chain was found in a study of blood T cell repertoires in COVID-19. Data came from immunoSEQ multiplex PCR; TCRdb stores just in-frame clones and leaves some out. There are 270,000 or so clones in the sample; about 86% occur only once, and 9.5% to 15% lies in the top ten. Germline V CDR1 and CDR2: MDHEN, SYDVKM. This CDR3 comprises 13 residues. Trimming shortened V by 1 base and J by 5 bases, and 9 bases separated the two germline ends. The receptor was derived from a woman in her thirties with COVID-19, enrolled during active disease. The genes are TRBV28 and TRBJ2-7; a weak D match, TRBD1 (5 bases). The source material was peripheral blood. The CDR3 nucleotides read TGTGCCAGCAGTTTATCAGGGCAGGACGAGCAGTACTTC. Its protein is CASSLSGQDEQYF. Supplemented by reference TRBV28 and TRBJ2-7, the full variable domain reads DVKVTQSSRYLVKRTGEKVFLECVQDMDHENMFWYRQDPGLGLRLIYFSYDVKMKEKGDIPEGYSVSREKKERFSLILESASTNQTSMYLCASSLSGQDEQYFGPGTRLTVT.